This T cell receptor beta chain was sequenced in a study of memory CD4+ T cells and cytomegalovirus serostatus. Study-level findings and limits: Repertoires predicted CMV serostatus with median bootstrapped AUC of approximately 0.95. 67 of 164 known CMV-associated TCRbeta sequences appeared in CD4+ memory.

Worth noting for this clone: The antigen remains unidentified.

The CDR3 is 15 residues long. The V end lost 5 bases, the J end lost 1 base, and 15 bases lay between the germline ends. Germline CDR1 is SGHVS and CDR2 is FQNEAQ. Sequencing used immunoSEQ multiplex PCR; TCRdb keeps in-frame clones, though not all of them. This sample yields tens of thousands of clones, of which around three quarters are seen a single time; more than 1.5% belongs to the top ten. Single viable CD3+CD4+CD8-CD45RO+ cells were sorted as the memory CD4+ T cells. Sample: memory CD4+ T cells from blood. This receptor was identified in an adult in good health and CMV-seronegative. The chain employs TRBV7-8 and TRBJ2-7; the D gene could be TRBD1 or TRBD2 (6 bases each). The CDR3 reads CASSGQSGASYEQYF. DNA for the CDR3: TGTGCCAGCAGCGGACAATCGGGGGCGTCCTACGAGCAGTACTTC.